This T cell receptor (beta chain) was observed in a study of shared clonotypes between healthy human individuals. Healthy HIV-negative adults with no recent acute infections or vaccinations were recruited as donors. Trimming removed 2 bases from V and 3 bases from J, with 10 bases in between. Per germline, CDR1 MNHNS and CDR2 SASEGT. This CDR3 has 14 residues. Study-level findings and limits: Between a handful of donors, naive CD4 clonotypes were shared at a level of about 5%.

Assay used: immunoSEQ multiplex PCR; TCRdb lists only in-frame clones, some missing. The sample records over a million clones, roughly 96% being singletons. A note on this clone: Its cognate antigen is unknown.

The clonotype was recovered from a man younger than 45 in good health. V gene TRBV6-1 combines with J gene TRBJ1-1; the D is unclear. Source material: naive CD4+ T cells sorted from blood. The subset denotes: CD45RA+ positively selected. This CDR3 reads CASSERYGYTEAFF. The CDR3 region has the DNA TGTGCCAGCAGTGAAAGGTACGGGTACACTGAAGCTTTCTTT.